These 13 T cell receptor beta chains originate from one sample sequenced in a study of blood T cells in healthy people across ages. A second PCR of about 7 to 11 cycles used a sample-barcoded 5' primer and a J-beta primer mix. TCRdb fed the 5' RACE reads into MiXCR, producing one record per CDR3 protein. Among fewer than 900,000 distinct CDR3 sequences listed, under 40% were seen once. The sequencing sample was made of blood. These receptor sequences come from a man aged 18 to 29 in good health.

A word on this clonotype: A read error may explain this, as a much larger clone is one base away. The CDR3 here is CATSRDLSQETQFF. Here the CDR3 DNA reads TGTGCCACCAGCAGAGATCTCAGCCAAGAGACCCAGTTCTTC. The chain is built from TRBV15 and TRBJ2-1, with no clear D. This CDR3 contains 14 residues. Trimming removed 0 bases at V and 13 bases at J, with 16 bases between. The germline CDR1 and CDR2 sequences are LNHNV and YYDKDF (reference sequence).

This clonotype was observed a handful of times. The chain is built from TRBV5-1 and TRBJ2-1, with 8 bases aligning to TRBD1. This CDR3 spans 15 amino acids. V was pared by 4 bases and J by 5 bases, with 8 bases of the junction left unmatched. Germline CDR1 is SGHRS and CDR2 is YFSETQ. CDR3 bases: TGCGCCAGCAGCCTAGGACAGGGACCCCACAATGAGCAGTTCTTC. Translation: CASSLGQGPHNEQFF.

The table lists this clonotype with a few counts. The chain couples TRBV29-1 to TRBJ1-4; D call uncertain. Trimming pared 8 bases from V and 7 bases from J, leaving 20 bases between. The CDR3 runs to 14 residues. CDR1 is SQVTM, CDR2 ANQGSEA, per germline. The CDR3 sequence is CSPIPLRMSEKLFF. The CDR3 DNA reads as TGCAGCCCCATACCATTACGGATGTCTGAAAAACTGTTTTTT.

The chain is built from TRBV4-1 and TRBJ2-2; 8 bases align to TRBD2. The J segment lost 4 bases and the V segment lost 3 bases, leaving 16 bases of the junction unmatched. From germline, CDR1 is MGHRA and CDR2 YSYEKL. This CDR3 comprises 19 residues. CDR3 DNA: TGCGCCAGCAGCCAGGAACCCCACGCGGGGGGTCGCGGCACCGGGGAGCTGTTTTTT. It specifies CASSQEPHAGGRGTGELFF.

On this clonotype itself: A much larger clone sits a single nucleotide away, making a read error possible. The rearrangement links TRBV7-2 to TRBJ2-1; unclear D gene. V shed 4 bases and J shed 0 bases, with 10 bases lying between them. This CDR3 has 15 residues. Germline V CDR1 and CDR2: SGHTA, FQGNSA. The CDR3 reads CASSSSRPSYNEQFF. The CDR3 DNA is TGTGCCAGCAGCTCTTCGCGGCCCTCCTACAATGAGCAGTTCTTC.

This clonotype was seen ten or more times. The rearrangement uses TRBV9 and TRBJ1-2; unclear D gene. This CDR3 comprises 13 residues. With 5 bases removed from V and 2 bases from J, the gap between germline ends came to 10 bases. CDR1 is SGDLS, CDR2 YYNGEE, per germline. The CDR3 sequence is CASSVDGNYGYTF. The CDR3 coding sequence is TGTGCCAGCAGTGTGGACGGAAACTATGGCTACACCTTC.

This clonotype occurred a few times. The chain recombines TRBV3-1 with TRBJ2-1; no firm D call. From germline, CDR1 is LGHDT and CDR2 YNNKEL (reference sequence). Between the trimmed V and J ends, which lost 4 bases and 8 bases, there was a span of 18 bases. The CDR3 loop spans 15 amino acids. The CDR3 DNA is TGTGCCAGCAGCCTTACTGGCCCAGCAAGGGATGAGCAGTTCTTC. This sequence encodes CASSLTGPARDEQFF.

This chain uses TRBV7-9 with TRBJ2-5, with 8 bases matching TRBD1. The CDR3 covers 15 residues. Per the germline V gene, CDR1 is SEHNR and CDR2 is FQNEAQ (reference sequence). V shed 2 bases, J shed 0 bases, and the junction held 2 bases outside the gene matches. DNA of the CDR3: TGTGCCAGCAGCTTAAGGGACAGGCACCAAGAGACCCAGTACTTC. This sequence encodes CASSLRDRHQETQYF.

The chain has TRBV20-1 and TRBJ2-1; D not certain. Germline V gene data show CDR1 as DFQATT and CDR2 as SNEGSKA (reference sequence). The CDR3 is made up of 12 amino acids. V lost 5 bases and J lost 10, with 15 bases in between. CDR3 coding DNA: TGCAGTGCTGGCCCCGGAGATTGGGAGCAGTTCTTC. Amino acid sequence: CSAGPGDWEQFF.

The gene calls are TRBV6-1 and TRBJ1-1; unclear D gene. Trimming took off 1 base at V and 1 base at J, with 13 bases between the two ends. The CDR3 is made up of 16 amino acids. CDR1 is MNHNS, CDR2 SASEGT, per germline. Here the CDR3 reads CASSEGPSVSNTEAFF. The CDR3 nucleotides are TGTGCCAGCAGTGAAGGACCGTCGGTTTCGAACACTGAAGCTTTCTTT.

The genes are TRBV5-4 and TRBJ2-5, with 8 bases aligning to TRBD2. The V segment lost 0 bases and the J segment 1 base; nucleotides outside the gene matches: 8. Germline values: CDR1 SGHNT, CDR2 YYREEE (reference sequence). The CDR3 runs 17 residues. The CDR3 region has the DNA TGTGCCAGCAGCTTGGCCGGCGGTAGCGGGGTCCAAGAGACCCAGTACTTC. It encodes CASSLAGGSGVQETQYF.

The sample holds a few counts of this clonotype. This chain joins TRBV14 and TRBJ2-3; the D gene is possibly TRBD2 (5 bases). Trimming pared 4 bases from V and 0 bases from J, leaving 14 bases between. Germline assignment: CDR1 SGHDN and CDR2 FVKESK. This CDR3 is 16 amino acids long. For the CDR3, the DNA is TGTGCCAGCAGCCCCTATGTGGGAGATAGCACAGATACGCAGTATTTT. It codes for CASSPYVGDSTDTQYF.

The chain's CDR3 is CASSQEVVVPGAAGELFF. CDR3 DNA sequence: TGTGCCAGCAGCCAAGAAGTTGTTGTTCCCGGAGCAGCCGGGGAGCTGTTTTTT. This chain uses TRBV14 with TRBJ2-2; no clear D. The CDR3 loop spans 18 amino acids. The V gene lost 0 bases and the J gene lost 6 bases, with 20 bases spanning the gap. CDR1 and CDR2 (germline): SGHDN, FVKESK.